This TCR beta chain stems from a study of blood T cell repertoires in COVID-19. At the level of the study: Sources were T cells, B-cell-depleted T cells, or PBMCs; the material itself was cDNA or gDNA.

Generated by immunoSEQ multiplex PCR, the TCRdb table keeps only in-frame clones and is missing some. The repertoire includes 15,000 to 20,000 clones, 80% to 90% of them detected once, and roughly 30% sits in the top ten. The germline V gene encodes CDR1 SQVTM and CDR2 ANQGSEA. Trimming left V 7 bases short and J 8 bases short, with 14 bases between. The CDR3 is 12 residues long. Source material: peripheral blood. The genes are TRBV29-1 and TRBJ2-2; the D gene is possibly TRBD1 (6 bases). This sequence originates from a human donor with active COVID-19. The donor label of this sample is uncertain. The CDR3 is CSGNLDRGELFF. The CDR3 DNA is TGCAGCGGAAACCTAGACAGGGGGGAGCTGTTTTTT.